This TCR beta chain was found in a study of identical twins. TCRdb passed the 5' RACE reads through MiXCR, listing each CDR3 protein once. The sample consists of some 1,700,000 distinct CDR3 sequences, less than 35% of them appearing once. The CDR3 loop spans 14 amino acids. V dropped 7 bases and J dropped 7; count of bases not matched to a gene: 8. The study, taken as a whole, reports: There were fewer insertions in abundant cord blood beta clonotypes, but memory repertoires showed no such pattern. The study based its conclusions on cross-sectional statistical analysis and did not follow the same donors.

Comments on this clonotype: The antigen is not known.

The chain recombines TRBV12-3 or TRBV12-4 with TRBJ2-2; the match to TRBD2 covers 8 bases. Material: cord blood. This receptor was identified in a newborn girl in good health. The CDR3 DNA reads as TGTGCCAGCAACAGAGCGGGAGCAGGCGGGGAGCTGTTTTTT. This gives the protein CASNRAGAGGELFF.